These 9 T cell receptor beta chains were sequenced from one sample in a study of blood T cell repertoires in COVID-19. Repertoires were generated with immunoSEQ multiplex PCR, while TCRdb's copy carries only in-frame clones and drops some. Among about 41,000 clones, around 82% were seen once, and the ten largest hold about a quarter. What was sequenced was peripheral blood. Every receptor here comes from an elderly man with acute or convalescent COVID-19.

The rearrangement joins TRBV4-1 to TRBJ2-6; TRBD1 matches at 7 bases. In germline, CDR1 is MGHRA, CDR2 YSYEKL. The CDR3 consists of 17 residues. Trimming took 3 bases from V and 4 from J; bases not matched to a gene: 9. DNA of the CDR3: TGCGCCAGCAGCCAGGACCAGGGGGTAAGGGGGGCCAACGTCCTGACTTTC. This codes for CASSQDQGVRGANVLTF.

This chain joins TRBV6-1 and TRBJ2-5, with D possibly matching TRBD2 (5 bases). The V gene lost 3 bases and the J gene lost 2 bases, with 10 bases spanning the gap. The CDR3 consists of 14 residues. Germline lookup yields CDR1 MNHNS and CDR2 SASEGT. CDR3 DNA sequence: TGTGCCAGCAGTGAGACCCGGGAACAAGAGACCCAGTACTTC. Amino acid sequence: CASSETREQETQYF.

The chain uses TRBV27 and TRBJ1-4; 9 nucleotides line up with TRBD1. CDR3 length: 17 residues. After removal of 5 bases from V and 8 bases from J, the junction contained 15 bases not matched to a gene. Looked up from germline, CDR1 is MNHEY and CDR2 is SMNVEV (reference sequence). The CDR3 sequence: CASSRGGQGRLGEKLFF. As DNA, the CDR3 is TGTGCCAGCAGTCGAGGGGGACAGGGTAGATTAGGGGAAAAACTGTTTTTT.

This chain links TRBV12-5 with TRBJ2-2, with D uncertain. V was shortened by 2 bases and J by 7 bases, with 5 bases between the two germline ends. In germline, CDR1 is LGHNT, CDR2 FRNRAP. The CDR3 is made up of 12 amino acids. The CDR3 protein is CASGLNIGELFF. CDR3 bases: TGTGCTAGTGGTTTGAATATCGGGGAGCTGTTTTTT.

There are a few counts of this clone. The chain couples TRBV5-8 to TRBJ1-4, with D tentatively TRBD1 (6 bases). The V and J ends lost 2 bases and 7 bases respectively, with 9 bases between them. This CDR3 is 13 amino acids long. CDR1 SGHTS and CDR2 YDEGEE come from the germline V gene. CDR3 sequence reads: CASSFFRGEKLFF. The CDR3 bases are TGTGCCAGCAGCTTCTTCAGGGGTGAAAAACTGTTTTTT.

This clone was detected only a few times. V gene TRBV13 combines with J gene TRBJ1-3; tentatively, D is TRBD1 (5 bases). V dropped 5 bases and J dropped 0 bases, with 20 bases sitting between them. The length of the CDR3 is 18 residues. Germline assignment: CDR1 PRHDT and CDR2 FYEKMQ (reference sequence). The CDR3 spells CASSLRTVGVLSGNTIYF. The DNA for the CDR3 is TGTGCCAGCAGCCTAAGAACAGTAGGGGTACTCTCTGGAAACACCATATATTTT. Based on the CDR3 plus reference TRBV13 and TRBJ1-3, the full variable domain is AAGVIQSPRHLIKEKRETATLKCYPIPRHDTVYWYQQGPGQDPQFLISFYEKMQSDKGSIPDRFSAQQFSDYHSELNMSSLELGDSALYFCASSLRTVGVLSGNTIYFGEGSWLTVV.

This chain's CDR3 is CASSDWTGYNEQFF. CDR3 nucleotide sequence: TGTGCCAGCAGTGATTGGACGGGATACAATGAGCAGTTCTTC. V usage is TRBV6-1 and J usage is TRBJ2-1, with TRBD2 as a possible D gene (5 bases). The germline CDR1 and CDR2 sequences are MNHNS and SASEGT. This CDR3 has 14 amino acids. The V gene lost 3 bases and the J gene lost 4 bases, with 10 bases spanning the gap.

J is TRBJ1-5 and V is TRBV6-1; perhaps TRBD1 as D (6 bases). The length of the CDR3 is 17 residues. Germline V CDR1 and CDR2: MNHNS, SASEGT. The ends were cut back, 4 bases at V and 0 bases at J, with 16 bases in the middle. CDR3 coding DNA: TGTGCCAGCAGTGCCGCAACAGGGATTACTAGCAATCAGCCCCAGCATTTT. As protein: CASSAATGITSNQPQHF.

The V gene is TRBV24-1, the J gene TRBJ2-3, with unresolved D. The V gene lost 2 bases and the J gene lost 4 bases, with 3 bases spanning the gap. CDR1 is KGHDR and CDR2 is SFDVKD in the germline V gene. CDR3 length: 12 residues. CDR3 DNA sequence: TGTGCCACCAGTGATTCCGCAGATACGCAGTATTTT. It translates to CATSDSADTQYF.